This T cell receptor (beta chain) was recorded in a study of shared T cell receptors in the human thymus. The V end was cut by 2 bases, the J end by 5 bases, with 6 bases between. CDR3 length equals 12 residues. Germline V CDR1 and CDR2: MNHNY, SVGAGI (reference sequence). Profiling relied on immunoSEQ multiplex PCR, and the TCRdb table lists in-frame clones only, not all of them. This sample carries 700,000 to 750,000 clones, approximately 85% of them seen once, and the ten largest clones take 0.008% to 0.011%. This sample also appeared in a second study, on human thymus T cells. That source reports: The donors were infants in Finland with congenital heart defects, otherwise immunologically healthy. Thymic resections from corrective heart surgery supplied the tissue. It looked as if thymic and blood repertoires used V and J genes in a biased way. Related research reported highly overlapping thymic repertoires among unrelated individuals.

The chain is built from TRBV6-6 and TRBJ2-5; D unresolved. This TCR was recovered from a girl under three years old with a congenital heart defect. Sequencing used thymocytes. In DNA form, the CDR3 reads TGTGCCAGCAGTTACCTCTCCGAGACCCAGTACTTC. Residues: CASSYLSETQYF.